This TCR beta chain was documented in a study of blood T cell repertoires in COVID-19. Participants' reported clinical history set cohort assignment. Sequenced by immunoSEQ multiplex PCR; TCRdb stores in-frame clones only, minus some. The sample carries under 300,000 clones, around four fifths recorded once. The CDR3 runs 17 residues. Trimming removed 3 bases at V and 2 bases at J, with 18 bases between. Germline values: CDR1 SGHTA, CDR2 FQGNSA. This chain links TRBV7-2 with TRBJ2-3, with D possibly TRBD2 on 6 matching bases. The TCR was taken from a man between 35 and 55 years old who had recovered from COVID-19. The sample taken for sequencing was PBMCs or T cells enriched from blood (not recorded which). CDR3 amino acids: CASSLEMRAGFTDTQYF. DNA for the CDR3: TGTGCCAGCAGCTTGGAGATGAGAGCGGGCTTCACAGATACGCAGTATTTT.